This passage covers 6 T cell receptor beta chains from one sample sequenced in a study of lymphopenia after photon versus proton radiotherapy (dated by TCRdb to between 2018 and 2021). Libraries came from the immunoSEQ multiplex PCR assay. As stored in TCRdb, this immuneACCESS dataset retains in-frame rearrangements with V and J assigned. A fraction of the clones does not appear; measured against another copy, unresolved V genes explain less than half of the discrepancy, and the remainder lacks a known reason. Counted in this sample were roughly 30,000 clones; around 90% of them appeared once. The top ten clones comprise approximately 6.8% of the sample. The sample in question was peripheral blood, obtained from a patient treated with photon-based radiotherapy. Source of these receptors: a woman between 45 and 60 years old with pancreatic cancer.

The rearrangement links TRBV29-1 to TRBJ2-3; D call uncertain. The CDR3 is 13 residues long. Trimming removed 4 bases at V and 2 bases at J, with 10 bases between. Germline assignment: CDR1 SQVTM and CDR2 ANQGSEA. The CDR3 DNA sequence: TGCAGCGTTGTAACAGAAGTCACAGATACGCAGTATTTT. It yields the protein CSVVTEVTDTQYF.

This rearrangement joins TRBV28 to TRBJ2-7, with 10 bases matching TRBD1. The germline V gene encodes CDR1 MDHEN and CDR2 SYDVKM. With V trimmed by 6 bases and J by 4 bases, 6 bases remained unmatched. The CDR3 sequence is 14 residues long. CDR3 residues: CASRAGTGAYEQYF. The DNA of the CDR3 is TGTGCCAGCAGGGCCGGGACAGGGGCGTACGAGCAGTACTTC.

The chain joins TRBV7-2 to TRBJ2-1, with TRBD2 matching 14 bases. J lost 10 bases, V lost 7 bases, and 9 bases had no gene match. From germline, CDR1 is SGHTA and CDR2 FQGNSA. The CDR3 spans 15 residues. The CDR3 nucleotides read TGTGCCAGCACCAAAGGGGGACTAGCGGGAGAAGAGCAGTTCTTC. Translation gives CASTKGGLAGEEQFF.

In DNA, the CDR3 is TGTGCCAGCAGTTTATCTCCAGGGCTGCCCCACGAGCAGTACTTC. This gives the protein CASSLSPGLPHEQYF. The chain uses TRBV27 and TRBJ2-7; possibly TRBD1 for D (5 bases). CDR1 MNHEY and CDR2 SMNVEV come from the germline V gene (reference sequence). V lost 0 bases and J lost 5, with 14 bases in between. This CDR3 has 15 residues.

The chain recombines TRBV7-9 with TRBJ1-1; D remains unclear. Germline CDR1 and CDR2: SEHNR and FQNEAQ (reference sequence). Trimming took off 1 base at V and 6 bases at J, with 9 bases between the two ends. The CDR3 covers 13 residues. The CDR3 spells CASSLDGEAEAFF. The CDR3 DNA is TGTGCCAGCAGCTTAGATGGGGAGGCTGAAGCTTTCTTT.

The V call is TRBV2, the J call TRBJ1-3, with D maybe TRBD1 (5 bases). This CDR3 spans 17 amino acids. Deletions cut 6 bases from V and 0 bases from J, with 18 bases between. CDR1 and CDR2 from the germline V gene are SNHLY and FYNNEI. This CDR3 is CASSPLAGRASGNTIYF. Here the CDR3 DNA reads TGTGCCAGCAGCCCCCTAGCTGGCAGGGCCTCTGGAAACACCATATATTTT.